The 4 T cell receptor beta chains reported below all come from one sample, sequenced in a study of blood T cell repertoires in COVID-19 (dated by TCRdb to the early 2020s). Receptors were amplified or captured by the immunoSEQ multiplex PCR assay. What TCRdb holds here is the immuneACCESS table cut down to in-frame rearrangements. Part of the clones is not present; checked against another copy, under half of the missing clones reflect an unresolved V gene, and the others are unexplained. The sample table lists some 200,000 clones, 80% to 90% of them with a count of one. The ten top clones hold around 2.3% of the sample. Sequenced sample: peripheral blood. The origin of the receptors is a man aged 35 to 55 with active or convalescent COVID-19.

CDR3 region: CASSLHQAGGNGYTF. In DNA, the CDR3 is TGTGCCAGCAGCCTTCATCAAGCAGGGGGCAATGGCTACACCTTC. V gene TRBV3-1 (or the pseudogene TRBV3-2) combines with J gene TRBJ1-2; TRBD1 matches at 8 bases. The CDR3 covers 15 residues. Trimming at V came to 4 bases and at J to 6 bases, leaving 10 bases not matched to a gene. In germline, CDR1 is LGHDT, CDR2 YNNKEL (reference sequence).

This clone showed up just a few times. V gene TRBV28 combines with J gene TRBJ1-6; D unclear. CDR1 is MDHEN, CDR2 SYDVKM, per germline. Trimming shortened V by 10 bases and J by 7 bases, and 17 bases separated the two germline ends. The CDR3 spans 14 residues. CDR3 bases: TGTGCCACCCACTTACGGCAGGAAAATTCACCCCTCCACTTT. It codes for CATHLRQENSPLHF.

The CDR3 sequence: CASSNSGYTEAFF. CDR3 sequence (DNA): TGTGCCAGCAGCAACAGTGGGTACACTGAAGCTTTCTTT. The chain links TRBV7-9 to TRBJ1-1; D is undetermined. This CDR3 contains 13 residues. In germline, CDR1 is SEHNR, CDR2 FQNEAQ (reference sequence). Trimming left V 5 bases short and J 3 bases short, with 10 bases between.

The rearrangement joins TRBV5-1 to TRBJ1-2; the D is unclear. V dropped 2 bases and J dropped 2 bases, with 7 bases sitting between them. In germline, CDR1 is SGHRS, CDR2 YFSETQ. The CDR3 is made up of 13 amino acids. CDR3 coding DNA: TGCGCCAGCAGCTTTACGGAGAACTATGGCTACACCTTC. Translated: CASSFTENYGYTF. Looking up the rest from reference TRBV5-1 and TRBJ1-2 gives the full variable domain: KAGVTQTPRYLIKTRGQQVTLSCSPISGHRSVSWYQQTPGQGLQFLFEYFSETQRNKGNFPGRFSGRQFSNSRSEMNVSTLELGDSALYLCASSFTENYGYTFGSGTRLTVV.